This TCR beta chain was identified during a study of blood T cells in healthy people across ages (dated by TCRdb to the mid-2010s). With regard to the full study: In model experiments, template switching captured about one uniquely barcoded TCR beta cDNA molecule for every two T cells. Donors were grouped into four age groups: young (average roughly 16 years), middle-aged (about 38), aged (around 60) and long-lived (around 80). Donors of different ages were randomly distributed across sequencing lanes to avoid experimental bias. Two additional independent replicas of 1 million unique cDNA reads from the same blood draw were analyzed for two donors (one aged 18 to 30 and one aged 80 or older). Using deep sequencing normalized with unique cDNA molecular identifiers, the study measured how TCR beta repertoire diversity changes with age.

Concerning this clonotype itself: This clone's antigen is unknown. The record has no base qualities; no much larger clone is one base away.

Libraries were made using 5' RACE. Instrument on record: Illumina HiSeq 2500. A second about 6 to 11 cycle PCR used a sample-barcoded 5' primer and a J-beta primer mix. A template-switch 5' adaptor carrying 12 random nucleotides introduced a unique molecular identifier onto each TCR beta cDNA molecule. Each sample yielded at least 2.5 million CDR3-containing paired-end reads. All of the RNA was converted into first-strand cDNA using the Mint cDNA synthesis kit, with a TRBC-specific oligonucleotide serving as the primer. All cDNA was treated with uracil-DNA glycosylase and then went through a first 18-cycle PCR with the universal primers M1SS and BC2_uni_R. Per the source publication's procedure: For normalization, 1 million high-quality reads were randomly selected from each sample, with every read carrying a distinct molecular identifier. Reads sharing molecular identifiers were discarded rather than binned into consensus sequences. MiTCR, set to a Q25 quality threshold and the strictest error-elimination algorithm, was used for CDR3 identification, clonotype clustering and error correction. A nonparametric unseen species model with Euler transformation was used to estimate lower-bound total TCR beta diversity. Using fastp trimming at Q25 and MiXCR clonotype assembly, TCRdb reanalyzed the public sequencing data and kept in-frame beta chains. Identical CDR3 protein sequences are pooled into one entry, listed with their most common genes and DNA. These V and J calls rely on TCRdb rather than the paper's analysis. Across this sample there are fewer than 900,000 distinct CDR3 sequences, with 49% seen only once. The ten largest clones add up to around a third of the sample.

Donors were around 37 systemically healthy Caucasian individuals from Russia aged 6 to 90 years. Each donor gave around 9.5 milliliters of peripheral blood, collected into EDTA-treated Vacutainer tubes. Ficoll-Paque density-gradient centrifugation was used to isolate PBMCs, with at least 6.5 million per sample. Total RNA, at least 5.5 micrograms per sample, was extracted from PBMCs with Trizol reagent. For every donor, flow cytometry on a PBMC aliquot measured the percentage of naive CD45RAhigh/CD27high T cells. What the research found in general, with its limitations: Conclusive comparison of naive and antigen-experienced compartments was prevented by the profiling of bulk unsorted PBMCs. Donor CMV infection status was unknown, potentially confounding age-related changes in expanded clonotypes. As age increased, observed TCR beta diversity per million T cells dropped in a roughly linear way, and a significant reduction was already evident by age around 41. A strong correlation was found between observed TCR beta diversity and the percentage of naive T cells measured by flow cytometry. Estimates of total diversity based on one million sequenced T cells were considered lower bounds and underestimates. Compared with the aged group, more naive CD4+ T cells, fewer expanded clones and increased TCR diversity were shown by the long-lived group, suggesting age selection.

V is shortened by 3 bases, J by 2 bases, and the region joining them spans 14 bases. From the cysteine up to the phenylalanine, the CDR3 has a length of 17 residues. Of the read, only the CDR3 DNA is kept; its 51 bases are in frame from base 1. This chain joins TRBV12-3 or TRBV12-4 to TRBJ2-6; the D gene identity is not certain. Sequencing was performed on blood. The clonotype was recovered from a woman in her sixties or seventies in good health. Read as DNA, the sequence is TGTGCCAGCAGTTTCTGGATACCACTTCCTGGGGCCAACGTCCTGACTTTC. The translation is CASSFWIPLPGANVLTF.